This TCR beta chain was sequenced for a study of cytomegalovirus exposure and HLA in healthy donors. This clone was detected a few times. Germline assignment: CDR1 SGDLS and CDR2 YYNGEE. J lost 4 bases, V lost 0 bases, and 1 base had no gene match. This CDR3 has 15 residues. Primers: 60 Vbeta forward and 13 Jbeta reverse. Data came from immunoSEQ multiplex PCR; TCRdb stores just in-frame clones and leaves some out. The sample has roughly 80,000 clones; around 80% are singletons. This TCR came from a male donor in good health and CMV-seronegative. The specimen was PBMCs. The chain carries TRBV9 and TRBJ2-2; TRBD2 agrees at 9 bases. The CDR3 is CASSVEAGGTGELFF. CDR3 DNA sequence: TGTGCCAGCAGCGTAGAAGCGGGAGGCACCGGGGAGCTGTTTTTT.